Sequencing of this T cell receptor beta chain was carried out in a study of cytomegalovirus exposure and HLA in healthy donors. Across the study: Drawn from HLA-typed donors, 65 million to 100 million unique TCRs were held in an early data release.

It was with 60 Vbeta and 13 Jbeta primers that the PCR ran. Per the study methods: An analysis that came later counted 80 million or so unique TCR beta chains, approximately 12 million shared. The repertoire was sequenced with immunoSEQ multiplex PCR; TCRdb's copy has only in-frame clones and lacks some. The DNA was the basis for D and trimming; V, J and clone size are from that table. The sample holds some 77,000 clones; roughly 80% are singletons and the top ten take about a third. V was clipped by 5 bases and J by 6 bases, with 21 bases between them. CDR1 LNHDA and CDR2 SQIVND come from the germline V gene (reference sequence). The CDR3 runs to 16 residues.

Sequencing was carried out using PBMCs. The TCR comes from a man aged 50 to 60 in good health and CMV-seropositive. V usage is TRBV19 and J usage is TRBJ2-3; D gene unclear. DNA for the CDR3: TGTGCCAGTAGTTCGCCCCAGGCAGGTGTCGTGGATACGCAGTATTTT. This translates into CASSSPQAGVVDTQYF.